One and the same sample provided the 10 T cell receptor beta chains below, sequenced in a study of cytomegalovirus exposure and HLA in healthy donors. With 60 Vbeta and 13 Jbeta primers, the PCR was carried out. Here immunoSEQ multiplex PCR was the method, and the copy in TCRdb shows in-frame clones only, minus some. This sample carries around 140,000 clones, about two thirds of them seen once, and the ten largest clones take 2.4%. The specimen was PBMCs. These TCRs come from a woman aged 40 to 50 in good health and CMV-seronegative.

The CDR3 reads CASRPEATSNQPQHF. The CDR3 region has the DNA TGCGCCAGCAGGCCGGAGGCGACGAGCAATCAGCCCCAGCATTTT. The chain recombines TRBV5-1 with TRBJ1-5; D is uncertain. Germline CDR1 is SGHRS and CDR2 is YFSETQ. The CDR3 runs 15 residues. V lost 5 bases to trimming and J lost 1 base, with 13 bases between them.

The rearrangement links TRBV7-3 to TRBJ2-1; no clear D gene. The CDR3 is made up of 15 amino acids. The germline V gene encodes CDR1 SGHTA and CDR2 FQGTGA. V was pared by 5 bases and J by 4 bases, with 15 bases between. CDR3 protein: CASSPNGGTYNEQFF. CDR3 DNA sequence: TGTGCCAGCAGCCCCAATGGCGGTACTTACAATGAGCAGTTCTTC.

This chain uses TRBV4-1 with TRBJ2-5, with 9 bases fitting TRBD2. This CDR3 spans 15 amino acids. Unmatched junction bases numbered 8, after V lost 5 bases and J lost 4 bases. Germline V lookup: CDR1 MGHRA, CDR2 YSYEKL. This CDR3 is CASSARSGGRETQYF. The CDR3, as DNA: TGCGCCAGCAGCGCCCGCAGCGGGGGGAGAGAGACCCAGTACTTC.

This clone occurred a few times. The rearrangement joins TRBV28 to TRBJ1-2, with 9 bases aligning to TRBD1. Trimming cost V 5 bases and J 8 bases; bases outside gene matches: 9. The CDR3 loop spans 14 amino acids. Looked up from germline, CDR1 is MDHEN and CDR2 is SYDVKM. The CDR3 here is CASSPGTGISGYTF. In DNA, the CDR3 is TGTGCCAGCAGTCCTGGGACAGGGATAAGCGGCTACACCTTC.

This clone showed up just once. J is TRBJ1-5 and V is TRBV18; no definite D call. V was clipped by 3 bases and J by 0 bases, with 9 bases between them. Per the germline V gene, CDR1 is KGHSH and CDR2 is LQKENI. This CDR3 has 15 residues. The CDR3 is CASSPSQNSNQPQHF. The CDR3 DNA is TGTGCCAGCTCACCGTCACAAAATAGCAATCAGCCCCAGCATTTT.

This clone showed up just a few times. The CDR3 sequence: CASSLLGQGGEAFF. As DNA, the CDR3 is TGTGCCAGCAGTTTGTTGGGACAGGGGGGCGAAGCTTTCTTT. The chain has TRBV27 and TRBJ1-1, with 11 bases fitting TRBD1. Unmatched junction bases numbered 5, after V lost 3 bases and J lost 8 bases. The germline gives CDR1 MNHEY, CDR2 SMNVEV (reference sequence). CDR3 size: 14 residues.

V usage is TRBV5-4 and J usage is TRBJ2-7; 8 bases fit TRBD2. CDR1 and CDR2 (germline): SGHNT, YYREEE (reference sequence). J lost 2 bases, V lost 3 bases, and 4 bases had no gene match. The CDR3 has 14 residues. In DNA form, the CDR3 reads TGTGCCAGCAGCTCGGGGGGGGGTACCTACGAGCAGTACTTC. It is translated as CASSSGGGTYEQYF.

This clone was found once. V usage is TRBV7-9 and J usage is TRBJ1-1, with D maybe TRBD1 (6 bases). CDR1 SEHNR and CDR2 FQNEAQ come from the germline V gene (reference sequence). CDR3 length equals 15 residues. V lost 5 bases to trimming and J lost 4 bases, with 17 bases between them. The CDR3 DNA reads TGTGCCAGCAGCCTACAGGGTGTGGGGAGCACTGAAGCTTTCTTT. It yields the protein CASSLQGVGSTEAFF.

This clone was recorded once. The chain employs TRBV27 and TRBJ2-7; a weak D match, TRBD2 (5 bases). The V and J ends lost 3 bases and 7 bases respectively, with 13 bases between them. The CDR3 is 13 amino acids. The germline CDR1 and CDR2 sequences are MNHEY and SMNVEV (reference sequence). CDR3 sequence (DNA): TGTGCCAGCAGTTTGGGGAGCTTAGGGGAGCAGTACTTC. Amino acid sequence: CASSLGSLGEQYF.

The chain joins TRBV7-9 to TRBJ1-2; D gene uncertain. Per germline, CDR1 SEHNR and CDR2 FQNEAQ (reference sequence). The CDR3 runs to 13 residues. V was pared by 8 bases and J by 7 bases, with 17 bases between. The CDR3 coding sequence is TGTGCCAGCGTACGACGGGATTCGGGTGGCTACACCTTC. Translation gives CASVRRDSGGYTF. The whole variable domain, filled in from reference TRBV7-9 and TRBJ1-2, reads DTGVSQNPRHKITKRGQNVTFRCDPISEHNRLYWYRQTLGQGPEFLTYFQNEAQLEKSRLLSDRFSAERPKGSFSTLEIQRTEQGDSAMYLCASVRRDSGGYTFGSGTRLTVV.